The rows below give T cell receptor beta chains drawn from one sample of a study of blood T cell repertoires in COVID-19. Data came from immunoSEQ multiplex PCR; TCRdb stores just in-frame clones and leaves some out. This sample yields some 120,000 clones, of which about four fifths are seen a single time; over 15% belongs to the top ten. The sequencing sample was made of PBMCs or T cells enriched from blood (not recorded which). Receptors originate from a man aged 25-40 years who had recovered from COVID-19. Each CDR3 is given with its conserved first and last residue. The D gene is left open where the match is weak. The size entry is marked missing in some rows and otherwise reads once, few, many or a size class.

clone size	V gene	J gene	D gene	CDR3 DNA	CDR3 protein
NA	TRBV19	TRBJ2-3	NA	TGTGCCAGTAGTAGGACAGCCATCTCAATGGGAGATACGCAGTATTTT	CASSRTAISMGDTQYF
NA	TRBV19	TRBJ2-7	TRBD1	TGTGCCAGTGGGACAGGGGTGGGTTCAAGCTACGAGCAGTACTTC	CASGTGVGSSYEQYF
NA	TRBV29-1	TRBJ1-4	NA	TGCAGCGTTGAAGGGGGCCCTAATGAAAAACTGTTTTTT	CSVEGGPNEKLFF
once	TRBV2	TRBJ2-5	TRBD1	TGTGCCAGCAGGGATGACAGGGGGACCCAGTACTTC	CASRDDRGTQYF
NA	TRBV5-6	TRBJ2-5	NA	TGTGCCAGCAGCTCCTATCTGCCAGGGTCGGCAGAGACCCAGTACTTC	CASSSYLPGSAETQYF
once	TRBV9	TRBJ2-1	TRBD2	TGTGCCAGCAGCGTAGAGAAAACGAGGGGACTAGCGGGGACCAATGAGCAGTTCTTC	CASSVEKTRGLAGTNEQFF
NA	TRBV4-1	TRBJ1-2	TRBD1	TGCGCCAGCAGCCTTCAAAGCCCGGGACAGGCCCTTTATGGCTACACCTTC	CASSLQSPGQALYGYTF
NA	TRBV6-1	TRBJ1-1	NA	TGTGCCAGCAGTGAATTTGAGGGCAACACTGAAGCTTTCTTT	CASSEFEGNTEAFF
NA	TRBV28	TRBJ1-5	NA	TGTGCCAGCAGTTTGTTACAGACTAGCAATCAGCCCCAGCATTTT	CASSLLQTSNQPQHF
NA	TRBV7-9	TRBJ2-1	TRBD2	TGTGCCAGCAGCTTTTTCGGGGGGTCCAACTACAATGAGCAGTTCTTC	CASSFFGGSNYNEQFF
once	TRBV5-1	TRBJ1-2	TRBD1	TGCGCCAGCAGCGCAGGGGGCCCTAACTATGGCTACACCTTC	CASSAGGPNYGYTF
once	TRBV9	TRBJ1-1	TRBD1	TGTGCCAGCAGCGTCACAGACAGGGGTGCCACTGAAGCTTTCTTT	CASSVTDRGATEAFF
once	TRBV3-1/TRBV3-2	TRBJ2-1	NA	TGTGCCAGCAGCCAAGACGGGGGGCTTTACAATGAGCAGTTCTTC	CASSQDGGLYNEQFF
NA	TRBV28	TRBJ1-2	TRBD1	TGTGCCAGCAGCTTGGGACAGAACTATGGCTACACCTTC	CASSLGQNYGYTF
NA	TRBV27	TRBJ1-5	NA	TGTGCCAGCAGTTTGGGCAGTCGGCAGCCCCAGCATTTT	CASSLGSRQPQHF
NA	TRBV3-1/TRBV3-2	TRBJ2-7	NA	TGTGCCAGCAGCGACAGCTCCTACGAGCAGTACTTC	CASSDSSYEQYF
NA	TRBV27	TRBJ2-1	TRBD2	TGTGCCAGCAGTCCCGCTAGCGGGATCCAGGATGAGCAGTTCTTC	CASSPASGIQDEQFF
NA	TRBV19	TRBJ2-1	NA	TGTGCCAGTAAGGGGGGACTACGGGAGCAGTTCTTC	CASKGGLREQFF
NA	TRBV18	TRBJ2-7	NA	TGTGCCAGCTCACCACCCAATGCCGGCTACGAGCAGTACTTC	CASSPPNAGYEQYF
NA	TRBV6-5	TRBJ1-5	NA	TGTGCCAGCAGCCTTGACGGAGATCAGCCCCAGCATTTT	CASSLDGDQPQHF
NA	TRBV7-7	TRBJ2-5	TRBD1	TGTGCTAGCAGCTCGAGACAGGGGTGGGAGACCCAGTACTTC	CASSSRQGWETQYF
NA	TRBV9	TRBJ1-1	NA	TGTGCCAGCAGCCCCGGGGGGACCTGGCCCGGGGCTTTCTTT	CASSPGGTWPGAFF
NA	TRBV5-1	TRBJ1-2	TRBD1	TGCGCCAGCAGCTTATCGGACAGGGATGGCTACACCTTC	CASSLSDRDGYTF
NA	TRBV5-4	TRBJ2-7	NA	TGTGCCAGCAGCTTTCGGGGGACCTCCTACGAGCAGTACTTC	CASSFRGTSYEQYF
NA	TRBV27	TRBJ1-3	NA	TGTGCCAGCAGTTCCACCGGGACATCTGGAAACACCATATATTTT	CASSSTGTSGNTIYF
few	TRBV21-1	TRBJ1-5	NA	TGTGCCAGCAGCCCTCATACCAGGGGGAAGAGAAACAATCAGCCCCAGCATTTT	CASSPHTRGKRNNQPQHF
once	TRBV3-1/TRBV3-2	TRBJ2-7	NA	TGTGCCAGCAGCCAGAGCGACTACCAGCCCTTCTACGAGCAGTACTTC	CASSQSDYQPFYEQYF
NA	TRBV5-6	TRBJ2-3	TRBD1	TGTGCCAGCAGCTTGGGTTGGACAGGACCAGATACGCAGTATTTT	CASSLGWTGPDTQYF
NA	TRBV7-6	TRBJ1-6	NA	TGTGCCAGCAGCTCCAATAATTCACCCCTCCACTTT	CASSSNNSPLHF
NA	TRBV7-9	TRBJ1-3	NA	TGTGCCAGCAGCTTGAGTGGGCCCGGAAACACCATATATTTT	CASSLSGPGNTIYF
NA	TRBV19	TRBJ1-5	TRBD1	TGTGCCAGTAGAAACGGACAGGGGGCAGGTCAGCCCCAGCATTTT	CASRNGQGAGQPQHF